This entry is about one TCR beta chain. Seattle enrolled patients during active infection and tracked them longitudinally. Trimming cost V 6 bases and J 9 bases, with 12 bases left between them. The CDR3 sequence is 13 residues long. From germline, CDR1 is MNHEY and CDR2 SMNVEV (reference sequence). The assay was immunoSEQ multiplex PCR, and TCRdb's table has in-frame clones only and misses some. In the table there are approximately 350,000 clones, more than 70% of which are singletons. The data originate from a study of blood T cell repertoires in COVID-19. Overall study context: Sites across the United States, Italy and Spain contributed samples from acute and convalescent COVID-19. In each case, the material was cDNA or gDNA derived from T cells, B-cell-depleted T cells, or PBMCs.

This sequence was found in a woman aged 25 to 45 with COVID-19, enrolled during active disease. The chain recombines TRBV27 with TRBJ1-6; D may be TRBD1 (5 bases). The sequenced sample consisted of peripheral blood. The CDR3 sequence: CASSVRGGSPLHF. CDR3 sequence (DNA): TGTGCCAGCAGCGTTAGGGGTGGTTCACCCCTCCACTTT.